This TCR beta chain is drawn from a study of blood T cell repertoires in COVID-19 (dated by TCRdb to about 2020). In the study overall: Samples from collaborators originated in the United States, Italy and Spain and spanned both the acute and convalescent phases of COVID-19. The material from the prospective study consisted of cDNA or gDNA derived from T cells, B-cell-depleted T cells, or PBMCs. Deeply sampled blood TCRbeta repertoires from subjects exposed to, actively infected with, or recovered from COVID-19 were included in the dataset. The repertoires were made available in a free public database intended to serve as a resource for research on the immune response to SARS-CoV-2. Samples were obtained from the ongoing ImmuneRACE study (first 160 participants) and from about 1,300 subjects provided by 6 global collaborators. Nearly every sample came with metadata listing a de-identified subject ID, COVID-19 status, age in years and sex. Where available, HLA class I and class II types were obtained from metadata supplied by the sample provider rather than from assay-based typing. What the authors observed across the whole study: The amount of clinical and demographic metadata varied by source and participant and was provided uncurated.

TCRbeta CDR3 regions were amplified from genomic DNA using the immunoSEQ Assay, a bias-controlled multiplex PCR. As for the original processing: The number of nucleated cells in each sample was estimated from the amplification of reference gene primers within the assay. Sequence reads were collapsed and filtered to measure the absolute abundance of every unique TCRbeta CDR3 rearrangement. For each sample, productive Simpson clonality was calculated as the square root of Simpson's diversity index over productive rearrangements. The table comes from immuneACCESS by way of TCRdb, which keeps in-frame sequences with V and J called. Part of the clones is missing from these tables; in studies checked, under half for an unresolved V gene and the rest for unknown reasons. The D gene and trimming were derived from the DNA, and the V and J assignments and clone size from that table. The sample profile shows more than 95,000 clones; 70% to 75% of them were found once. The ten largest clones capture 5.5% of the sample.

The collaborating institutions used their own protocols to collect whole blood in K2EDTA tubes. For TCRbeta analysis, collaborators shipped samples in one of three forms: frozen whole blood, isolated PBMCs, or DNA extracted from either of those sample types. The CDR3 sequence holds 16 residues, the cysteine and phenylalanine included. Of the read, only the CDR3 DNA is kept; its 48 bases are in frame from base 1. As encoded in the germline V gene, CDR1 is KGHDR while CDR2 is SFDVKD. For this chain, trimming is 4 bases at the V end and 8 bases at the J end, and the number of junction bases without a gene match is 7. This clone has more than one count but fewer than ten. The antigen it recognizes is unknown. Base qualities were left out, and no much larger clone turns up one base away.

Sequenced input: peripheral blood. The chain joins TRBV24-1 to TRBJ2-3, with TRBD2 matching 14 junction bases. The origin of this receptor is a man in his 60s with acute or convalescent COVID-19. DNA sequence: TGTGCCACCAGTGACCGAACCGGGACTAGCGGGGGTACGCAGTATTTT. This encodes CATSDRTGTSGGTQYF.